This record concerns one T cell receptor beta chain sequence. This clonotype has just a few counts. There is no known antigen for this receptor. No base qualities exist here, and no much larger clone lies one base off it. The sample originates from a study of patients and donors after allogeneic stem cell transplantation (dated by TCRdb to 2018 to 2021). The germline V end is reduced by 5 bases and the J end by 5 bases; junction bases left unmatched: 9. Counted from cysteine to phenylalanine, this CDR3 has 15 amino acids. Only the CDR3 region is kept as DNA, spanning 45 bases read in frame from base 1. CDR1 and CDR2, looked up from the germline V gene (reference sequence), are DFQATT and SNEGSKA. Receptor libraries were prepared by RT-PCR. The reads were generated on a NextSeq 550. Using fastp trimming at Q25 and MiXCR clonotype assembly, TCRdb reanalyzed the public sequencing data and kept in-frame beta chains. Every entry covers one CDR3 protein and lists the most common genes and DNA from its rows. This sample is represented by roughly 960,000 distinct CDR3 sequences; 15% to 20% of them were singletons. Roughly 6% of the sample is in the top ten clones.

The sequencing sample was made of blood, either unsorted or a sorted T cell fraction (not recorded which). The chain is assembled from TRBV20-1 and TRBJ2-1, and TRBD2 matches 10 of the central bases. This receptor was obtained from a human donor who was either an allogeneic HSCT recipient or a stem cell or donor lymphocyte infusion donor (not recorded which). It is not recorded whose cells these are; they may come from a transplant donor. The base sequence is TGCAGTGCTTACCTAGCGGGAGCCCCACACAATGAGCAGTTCTTC. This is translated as CSAYLAGAPHNEQFF.